Reported below is one T cell receptor (beta chain). Its target is unknown. The limits of the CDR3 on the DNA are not certain, so only TCRdb's listed CDR3 is given. As the template, RNA transcripts were used to amplify TCR beta CDR3 regions. RT-PCR in the first round used HTBI primers; a second-round multiplex PCR followed. MiXCR, run by TCRdb on the multiplex PCR reads, gives a single entry per CDR3 protein. The data hold 500,000 to 600,000 distinct CDR3 sequences, with 35% to 45% observed a single time. The CDR3 spans 20 amino acids, including both terminal residues. Per germline, CDR1 SGHTA and CDR2 FQGNSA. The data belong to a study of Graves' ophthalmopathy and Graves' hyperthyroidism. General study results and limits: Ophthalmopathy was separated from stable hyperthyroidism by a 13-signature model with 87.88% sensitivity and around 81% specificity.

Sequenced material: peripheral blood or thyroid tissue (not recorded which). The source is an adult man with Graves' hyperthyroidism. The chain has TRBV7-2 and TRBJ2-5; the table's D call, TRBD1, was not checked against the DNA. The CDR3 is CASSFYICSASYGQQETQYF.